Presented here are 32 T cell receptor beta chains from one specimen sequenced in a study of T cell responses to AZD1222 COVID-19 vaccine (dated by TCRdb to the early 2020s). The sample's time point label is to be understood as: about 28 days (+/-7) after the second vaccine dose. Libraries were prepared through the immunoSEQ multiplex PCR assay. This is the immuneACCESS table as TCRdb keeps it, with only in-frame sequences that have V and J called. A part of the clones is gone; compared with another copy, unresolved V genes explain less than half, and the rest is unexplained. The sample data list 250,000 to 300,000 clones, and 85% to 95% of these were observed just once. Clones ranked in the top ten supply around 0.5% of the sample. Here the sequenced sample was peripheral blood, taken 28 days after the second AZD1222 dose. The receptor source for this set is an adult who received the AZD1222 COVID-19 vaccine.

A remark on this clone: In the same sample, other DNA sequences code for this CDR3. The chain carries TRBV7-8 and TRBJ2-3; D gene ambiguous. The germline V and J ends were trimmed by 5 bases and 6 bases, with 6 bases remaining between them. The CDR3 length is 11 residues. Germline CDR1 reads SGHVS; CDR2 reads FQNEAQ. CDR3 sequence reads: CASSLTDTQYF. CDR3 DNA: TGTGCCAGCAGCCTCACGGATACGCAGTATTTT.

This sequence joins TRBV11-2 and TRBJ1-1; D ambiguous. Germline V gene data show CDR1 as SGHAT and CDR2 as FQNNGV. V lost 1 base and J lost 6, with 9 bases in between. This CDR3 comprises 13 residues. CDR3 sequence reads: CASSLAGLPEAFF. The CDR3 region has the DNA TGTGCCAGCAGCTTAGCGGGGTTGCCTGAAGCTTTCTTT.

V gene TRBV7-8 combines with J gene TRBJ1-2, with 9 bases fitting TRBD1. The CDR3 runs to 15 residues. Trimming took 2 bases from V and 6 from J; bases not matched to a gene: 7. Germline V lookup: CDR1 SGHVS, CDR2 FQNEAQ. The CDR3 sequence: CASSLHRDRDHGYTF. DNA of the CDR3: TGTGCCAGCAGCTTACACAGGGACAGGGACCATGGCTACACCTTC.

This clone occurred once. The chain combines TRBV7-6 with TRBJ2-2, with TRBD1 matching over 8 bases. CDR1 is SGHVS and CDR2 is FNYEAQ in the germline V gene. J gave up 6 bases and V 1 base, and 7 bases lay outside the gene matches. CDR3 length: 16 residues. The CDR3 loop reads CASSLVGRGQSGELFF. CDR3 coding DNA: TGTGCCAGCAGCTTAGTTGGCAGGGGGCAATCCGGGGAGCTGTTTTTT.

The V and J genes are TRBV6-5 and TRBJ2-3; 9 bases fit TRBD2. CDR1 and CDR2 from the germline V gene are MNHEY and SVGAGI. V lost 11 bases, J lost 6 bases, and 9 bases stayed unmatched. CDR3 length: 13 residues. In nucleotides, the CDR3 is TGTGCCGGTGCGGGAGGGGGGGCGGATACGCAGTATTTT. This sequence encodes CAGAGGGADTQYF.

The chain employs TRBV9 and TRBJ2-7; 8 bases match TRBD2. The CDR3 totals 15 residues. J gave up 0 bases and V 4 bases, and 6 bases lay outside the gene matches. Germline-derived CDR1 and CDR2 are SGDLS and YYNGEE. The CDR3 protein is CASSPGGGSSYEQYF. Written as DNA, the CDR3 is TGTGCCAGCAGCCCCGGGGGGGGGTCCTCCTACGAGCAGTACTTC.

This rearrangement joins TRBV11-1 to TRBJ2-2; D uncertain. The CDR3 covers 16 residues. V lost 9 bases and J lost 2, with 19 bases in between. Germline V gene lookup returns CDR1 SGHAT and CDR2 FQDESV (reference sequence). CDR3 nucleotide sequence: TGTGCCAGTACCTCCCCGGGCCAACAAAACACCGGGGAGCTGTTTTTT. This translates into CASTSPGQQNTGELFF.

The chain carries TRBV28 and TRBJ1-5; D gene uncertain. CDR1 and CDR2 (germline): MDHEN, SYDVKM. The V end was cut by 3 bases, the J end by 2 bases, with 11 bases between. The CDR3 is 15 residues long. The CDR3 spells CASSLGGAGNQPQHF. CDR3 coding DNA: TGTGCCAGCAGTTTGGGAGGCGCGGGCAATCAGCCCCAGCATTTT.

The V and J genes are TRBV7-2 and TRBJ2-7; TRBD1 aligns across 8 bases. With V trimmed by 5 bases and J by 1 base, 4 bases remained unmatched. Per the germline V gene, CDR1 is SGHTA and CDR2 is FQGNSA. CDR3 length equals 14 residues. The CDR3 nucleotides read TGTGCCAGCAGCGGACAGGGAAAGTCCTACGAGCAGTACTTC. Translated, it gives CASSGQGKSYEQYF.

The CDR3 is CATQGPTGLSGANVLTF. CDR3 DNA: TGTGCCACCCAGGGTCCGACCGGGCTCTCTGGGGCCAACGTCCTGACTTTC. This chain uses TRBV24-1 with TRBJ2-6; the D gene is possibly TRBD1 (5 bases). This CDR3 is built from 17 residues. Between the trimmed V and J ends, which lost 9 bases and 0 bases, there was a span of 17 bases. Germline V CDR1 and CDR2: KGHDR, SFDVKD.

This chain connects TRBV7-2 to TRBJ2-7; 10 bases map to TRBD2. CDR3 size: 16 residues. The ends lost 4 bases at V and 6 bases at J; junction bases unmatched: 12. Germline V lookup: CDR1 SGHTA, CDR2 FQGNSA. Here the CDR3 reads CASSSWRLAGAGEQYF. The CDR3 bases are TGTGCCAGCAGCTCGTGGCGGCTAGCGGGAGCGGGCGAGCAGTACTTC.

V is TRBV28 and J is TRBJ2-7; tentative D call: TRBD2 (5 bases). V was trimmed by 7 bases and J by 1 base, leaving 14 bases between them. Germline V gene lookup returns CDR1 MDHEN and CDR2 SYDVKM. The CDR3 covers 14 residues. The CDR3 loop is CASTFRSGSYEQYF. DNA for the CDR3: TGTGCCAGCACCTTCCGGTCGGGATCCTACGAGCAGTACTTC.

In its sample, this clone was seen once. The gene calls are TRBV4-2 and TRBJ2-7, with D perhaps assigned TRBD1 or TRBD2 (5 bases each). Trimming stripped 0 bases from V and 0 bases from J, with 12 bases between. Germline CDR1 and CDR2: LGHNA and YNFKEQ. The CDR3 loop spans 16 amino acids. The chain's CDR3 is CASSQERGTSSYEQYF. In DNA form, the CDR3 reads TGTGCCAGCAGCCAAGAAAGAGGGACGAGCTCCTACGAGCAGTACTTC.

The chain links TRBV5-4 to TRBJ2-1; 9 positions agree with TRBD2. V was clipped by 2 bases and J by 5 bases; unmatched bases: 5. Germline CDR1 and CDR2: SGHNT and YYREEE (reference sequence). This CDR3 contains 15 residues. The CDR3 DNA is TGTGCCAGCAGCTTTAGCGGGAGTAGGAACAATGAGCAGTTCTTC. It specifies CASSFSGSRNNEQFF.

The V and J genes are TRBV9 and TRBJ1-4; 8 nucleotides match TRBD1. CDR3 length equals 15 residues. After removal of 4 bases from V and 4 bases from J, the junction contained 6 bases not matched to a gene. Germline V gene data show CDR1 as SGDLS and CDR2 as YYNGEE. In DNA, the CDR3 is TGTGCCAGCAGCCCCCGGACAGGGTATAATGAAAAACTGTTTTTT. As protein: CASSPRTGYNEKLFF.

V is TRBV10-3 and J is TRBJ2-2; 7 bases are a match to TRBD1. Trimming took 11 bases from V and 4 from J; bases not matched to a gene: 7. Germline CDR1 ENHRY, CDR2 SYGVKD. The CDR3 totals 13 residues. CDR3 nucleotides: TGTGCCTCGAAGGGACAGATCACCGGGGAGCTGTTTTTT. As protein: CASKGQITGELFF.

The chain joins TRBV10-2 to TRBJ2-7; D could derive from TRBD1 or TRBD2 (6 bases each). Germline assignment: CDR1 WSHSY and CDR2 SAAADI. With 6 bases removed from V and 2 bases from J, the gap between germline ends came to 8 bases. This CDR3 has 12 residues. The CDR3 protein is CASRRDTYEQYF. The CDR3 DNA follows: TGCGCCAGCAGGCGGGACACCTACGAGCAGTACTTC.

Only one count was recorded for this clone. This chain links TRBV19 with TRBJ1-1; the D is unclear. The CDR3 sequence is 14 residues long. CDR1 and CDR2 from the germline V gene are LNHDA and SQIVND (reference sequence). Trimming took 4 bases from V and 2 from J, leaving 11 bases between them. The chain's CDR3 is CASSTNGRNTEAFF. The CDR3 DNA is TGTGCCAGTAGTACCAATGGCCGTAACACTGAAGCTTTCTTT.

The V gene is TRBV7-2, the J gene TRBJ2-5; D is ambiguous. Germline loops: CDR1 SGHTA, CDR2 FQGNSA. The CDR3 contains 16 residues. The germline V and J ends were trimmed by 2 bases and 4 bases, with 17 bases remaining between them. CDR3 region: CASSLNLRMLGETQYF. The CDR3 DNA follows: TGTGCCAGCAGCTTAAATCTAAGGATGCTAGGAGAGACCCAGTACTTC.

This sequence joins TRBV5-6 and TRBJ2-2, with 11 bases identical to TRBD1. The length of the CDR3 is 19 residues. Trimming removed 1 base from V and 3 bases from J; junction bases left unmatched: 11. Germline values: CDR1 SGHDT, CDR2 YYEEEE. CDR3 in DNA: TGTGCCAGCAGCTTGTTCGGGGACAGGGGGTATGTGGACACCGGGGAGCTGTTTTTT. Its translation: CASSLFGDRGYVDTGELFF.

The chain combines TRBV7-2 with TRBJ2-1, with D perhaps TRBD2 (5 bases). Trimming removed 3 bases at V and 1 base at J, with 22 bases between. The CDR3 spans 19 residues. Germline-derived CDR1 and CDR2 are SGHTA and FQGNSA. CDR3 region: CASSFRYSPSGGSYNEQFF. The CDR3 region has the DNA TGTGCCAGCAGCTTCCGCTACTCACCCAGCGGTGGTTCCTACAATGAGCAGTTCTTC.

V is TRBV28 and J is TRBJ2-7; 12 bases map to TRBD2. This CDR3 comprises 15 residues. CDR1 and CDR2 from the germline V gene are MDHEN and SYDVKM. V lost 1 base to trimming and J lost 5 bases; unmatched junction nucleotides: 3. The CDR3 reads CASSLFLAGGDEQYF. The CDR3 coding sequence is TGTGCCAGCAGTTTATTCCTAGCGGGAGGGGACGAGCAGTACTTC. The full variable domain, rest sourced from reference TRBV28 and TRBJ2-7, is DVKVTQSSRYLVKRTGEKVFLECVQDMDHENMFWYRQDPGLGLRLIYFSYDVKMKEKGDIPEGYSVSREKKERFSLILESASTNQTSMYLCASSLFLAGGDEQYFGPGTRLTVT.

This clone was seen a single time. V and J are TRBV10-1 and TRBJ2-7; 10 bases agree with TRBD1. This CDR3 comprises 15 residues. The germline gives CDR1 WNHNN, CDR2 SYGVQD (reference sequence). Losses at the gene ends were 4 bases for V and 5 bases for J; bases not matched to a gene: 8. The CDR3 DNA reads as TGCGCCAGCAGTGCGGGACAGGGGATAATCCACGAGCAGTACTTC. Translated: CASSAGQGIIHEQYF.

This chain uses TRBV9 with TRBJ2-5, with 9 bases aligning to TRBD1. Germline-derived CDR1 and CDR2 are SGDLS and YYNGEE. The CDR3 length is 14 residues. The V and J ends lost 4 bases and 5 bases, in that order; junction bases with no gene match: 6. The CDR3: CASSPTGGGETQYF. The CDR3 DNA is TGTGCCAGCAGCCCAACAGGGGGCGGTGAGACCCAGTACTTC.

This clone occurred once. The V gene is TRBV6-1, the J gene TRBJ1-5; 9 bases match TRBD1. The CDR3 runs 15 residues. The ends lost 5 bases at V and 7 bases at J; junction bases unmatched: 9. The germline CDR1 and CDR2 sequences are MNHNS and SASEGT. The CDR3, as DNA: TGTGCCAGCAGTCACGTACAGGGGGCCCAACAGCCCCAGCATTTT. This translates into CASSHVQGAQQPQHF.

The rearrangement links TRBV28 to TRBJ2-1; 9 nucleotides align to TRBD1. CDR3 length equals 18 residues. Unmatched junction bases numbered 17, after V lost 4 bases and J lost 7 bases. Germline CDR1 reads MDHEN; CDR2 reads SYDVKM. The DNA of the CDR3 is TGTGCCAGCAGTTCTTGGACAGGGGCAAAAGGAATTTTTAATGAGCAGTTCTTC. It specifies CASSSWTGAKGIFNEQFF.

The chain uses TRBV11-2 and TRBJ2-7; the D gene is possibly TRBD2 (6 bases). V gave up 7 bases and J gave up 6 bases, with 22 bases separating them. The CDR3 has 15 amino acids. From germline, CDR1 is SGHAT and CDR2 FQNNGV. CDR3 in DNA: TGTGCCAGCACCACCCTCTCCGGGAAGGGAGGCGAGCAGTACTTC. It is translated as CASTTLSGKGGEQYF.

This rearrangement joins TRBV5-4 to TRBJ2-1; TRBD2 aligns across 11 bases. Losses at the gene ends were 4 bases for V and 9 bases for J; bases not matched to a gene: 9. CDR1 SGHNT and CDR2 YYREEE come from the germline V gene (reference sequence). CDR3 length equals 15 residues. The CDR3 reads CASSVSGRAHIEQFF. In DNA form, the CDR3 reads TGTGCCAGCAGCGTTAGCGGGAGGGCCCACATTGAGCAGTTCTTC. The full variable domain, with the rest looked up from reference TRBV5-4 and TRBJ2-1, is ETGVTQSPTHLIKTRGQQVTLRCSSQSGHNTVSWYQQALGQGPQFIFQYYREEENGRGNFPPRFSGLQFPNYSSELNVNALELDDSALYLCASSVSGRAHIEQFFGPGTRLTVL.

This rearrangement joins TRBV10-2 to TRBJ2-7; D may be TRBD2 (6 bases). Germline values: CDR1 WSHSY, CDR2 SAAADI. V was cut by 6 bases and J by 7 bases, with 19 bases left in between. The CDR3 is 14 amino acids. Written as DNA, the CDR3 is TGCGCCAGCAGGGCCGGGACTTCCTTGGGGGAGCAGTACTTC. Amino acids: CASRAGTSLGEQYF.

The V and J genes are TRBV10-1 and TRBJ2-2; D is perhaps TRBD1 (6 bases). V was shortened by 6 bases and J by 3 bases, with 14 bases between the two germline ends. The CDR3 covers 15 residues. CDR1 is WNHNN, CDR2 SYGVQD, per germline (reference sequence). In DNA, the CDR3 is TGCGCCAGCAGGCATGGGGGCGCAGACACCGGGGAGCTGTTTTTT. Residues: CASRHGGADTGELFF.

The chain uses TRBV7-8 and TRBJ1-5; D is perhaps TRBD1 (6 bases). The CDR3 extends over 15 amino acids. CDR1 is SGHVS and CDR2 is FQNEAQ in the germline V gene. V was cut by 5 bases and J by 7 bases, with 18 bases left in between. CDR3 in amino acids: CASSLYTGTRQPQHF. In DNA form, the CDR3 reads TGTGCCAGCAGCCTATATACCGGGACAAGGCAGCCCCAGCATTTT.

Written as DNA, the CDR3 is TGTGCCAGCAGCTACGGACCCACAGATACGCAGTATTTT. Translating it yields CASSYGPTDTQYF. V gene TRBV7-3 combines with J gene TRBJ2-3; no reliable D call. The CDR3 runs to 13 residues. Trimming took off 4 bases at V and 2 bases at J, with 7 bases between the two ends. Looked up from germline, CDR1 is SGHTA and CDR2 is FQGTGA.